This T cell receptor beta chain is drawn from a study of human T cells and chemical hapten exposure. The time point denotes: pre-sensitization, week 0. Treatment in this sample: therapeutic diphenylcyclopropenone sensitization with weekly scalp DPC. MiXCR, run by TCRdb on the RACE reads, gives a single entry per CDR3 protein. The sample shows about 80,000 distinct CDR3 sequences, 14% of them seen only once. Sample share makes this clonotype medium-sized. This CDR3 has 14 residues. Germline assignment: CDR1 SGHRS and CDR2 YFSETQ. The V end was cut by 4 bases, the J end by 0 bases, with 7 bases between. J is TRBJ2-2 and V is TRBV5-1; perhaps TRBD1 as D (5 bases). This TCR was sampled from a woman between 50 and 59 years old with alopecia areata. Some clones in this sample may be carry-over from other donors' samples. The input for sequencing was whole blood, taken in connection with sensitization to the hapten diphenylcyclopropenone (DPC). CDR3 bases: TGCGCCAGCAGCCTAGGGGCGAACACCGGGGAGCTGTTTTTT. Encoded protein: CASSLGANTGELFF. The complete variable domain, with remaining parts taken from reference TRBV5-1 and TRBJ2-2, reads KAGVTQTPRYLIKTRGQQVTLSCSPISGHRSVSWYQQTPGQGLQFLFEYFSETQRNKGNFPGRFSGRQFSNSRSEMNVSTLELGDSALYLCASSLGANTGELFFGEGSRLTVL.